One and the same sample provided the 5 T cell receptor beta chains below, sequenced in a study of blood T cell repertoires in COVID-19. Some clones are missing from TCRdb's copy, which holds only in-frame ones; the method was immunoSEQ multiplex PCR. The data contain over 50,000 clones, around 87% of them singletons. Source material: peripheral blood. These receptors originate from a man in his sixties with acute or convalescent COVID-19.

The chain has TRBV19 and TRBJ2-5, with TRBD1 matching 7 bases. Per germline, CDR1 LNHDA and CDR2 SQIVND (reference sequence). This CDR3 region has 15 residues. V lost 4 bases to trimming and J lost 5 bases; unmatched junction nucleotides: 10. The DNA for the CDR3 is TGTGCCAGTAGTACCCAAGGACAGGCTAAGGAGACCCAGTACTTC. Encoded protein: CASSTQGQAKETQYF.

J is TRBJ2-5 and V is TRBV30, with 7 bases matching TRBD2. The CDR3 length is 13 residues. V was pared by 0 bases and J by 5 bases, with 3 bases of the junction left unmatched. Per the germline V gene, CDR1 is GTSNPN and CDR2 is SVGIG (reference sequence). This CDR3 reads CAWSVLGGETQYF. The CDR3 coding sequence is TGTGCCTGGAGTGTACTGGGGGGGGAGACCCAGTACTTC. The full variable domain, in which reference TRBV30 and TRBJ2-5 provide the parts outside the CDR3, is SQTIHQWPATLVQPVGSPLSLECTVEGTSNPNLYWYRQAAGRGLQLLFYSVGIGQISSEVPQNLSASRPQDRQFILSSKKLLLSDSGFYLCAWSVLGGETQYFGPGTRLLVL.

This clone came up a few times. This sequence joins TRBV19 and TRBJ1-2; 9 positions match TRBD1. This CDR3 region has 13 residues. The junction had 1 base not matched to a gene; V was cut back by 6 bases and J by 2 bases. In germline, CDR1 is LNHDA, CDR2 SQIVND (reference sequence). As DNA, the CDR3 is TGTGCCAGTAGGGGGACAGGGAACTATGGCTACACCTTC. As protein: CASRGTGNYGYTF.

The chain recombines TRBV6-5 with TRBJ1-1, with a possible D match to TRBD1 (5 bases). This CDR3 has 15 residues. Germline V gene lookup returns CDR1 MNHEY and CDR2 SVGAGI. V was cut by 6 bases and J by 4 bases, with 18 bases left in between. The CDR3: CASSRGGVSVTEAFF. CDR3 coding DNA: TGTGCCAGCAGCCGGGGCGGGGTAAGTGTCACTGAAGCTTTCTTT.

The rearrangement joins TRBV6-5 to TRBJ1-2; 8 bases agree with TRBD1. The CDR3 runs 14 residues. Per germline, CDR1 MNHEY and CDR2 SVGAGI. The ends lost 4 bases at V and 4 bases at J; junction bases unmatched: 5. The CDR3 DNA reads TGTGCCAGCAGTTCCCCGGACAGGGCCTATGGCTACACCTTC. This sequence encodes CASSSPDRAYGYTF.